This TCR beta chain emerged from a study of blood T cell repertoires in COVID-19. About the study: Sites in the United States, Italy and Spain provided acute and convalescent COVID-19 samples.

This clone was observed a single time. The authors' processing: Estimation of nucleated cell counts relied on the amplification of reference gene primers. TCRdb keeps only in-frame clones here, not all; method: immunoSEQ multiplex PCR. From that table come the V and J calls and clone size; the DNA was used to work out D and trimming. This sample carries roughly 230,000 clones, about 83% of them seen once, and the ten largest clones take less than 8%. This receptor was obtained from a woman in her fifties or sixties with acute or convalescent COVID-19. Sequenced material: peripheral blood.

CDR3 amino acids: CASSQDLASGTETQYF. The CDR3, as DNA: TGTGCCAGCAGCCAAGATCTAGCTAGCGGAACAGAGACCCAGTACTTC. The rearrangement uses TRBV3-1 (or the pseudogene TRBV3-2) and TRBJ2-5, with 7 bases lining up with TRBD2. Germline loops: CDR1 LGHDT, CDR2 YNNKEL (reference sequence). The CDR3 length is 16 residues. V shed 0 bases, J shed 4 bases, and the junction held 8 bases outside the gene matches.